This T cell receptor beta chain was sequenced for a study of blood T cell repertoires in COVID-19. Germline-derived CDR1 and CDR2 are ENHRY and SYGVKD. The J segment lost 2 bases and the V segment lost 2 bases, leaving 3 bases of the junction unmatched. The CDR3 is made up of 15 amino acids. The repertoire was sequenced with immunoSEQ multiplex PCR; TCRdb's copy has only in-frame clones and lacks some. The table lists under 200,000 clones, around 84% of them singletons. The sequencing sample was made of peripheral blood. The J gene is TRBJ2-5, the V gene TRBV10-3, with 9 nucleotides matching TRBD2. This clonotype was obtained from a man aged 35 to 55 with acute or convalescent COVID-19. As DNA, the CDR3 is TGTGCCATCAGTGAGCCGAGCGGGGGGCAAGAGACCCAGTACTTC. Amino acids: CAISEPSGGQETQYF.